This paragraph reports one TCR beta chain. The length of the CDR3 is 18 residues. CDR1 is SGHAT, CDR2 FQDESV, per germline (reference sequence). The J segment lost 0 bases and the V segment lost 1 base, leaving 11 bases of the junction unmatched. The data originate from a study of blood T cells in healthy people across ages. A J-beta primer mix and a sample-barcoded 5' primer were used in a second PCR of roughly 6 to 11 cycles. With 12 random nucleotides, a template-switch adaptor tagged each individual cDNA molecule. TCRdb recomputed calls from the 5' RACE reads with MiXCR, one row per CDR3 protein. The repertoire consists of hundreds of thousands of distinct CDR3 sequences, with around 50% occurring once and the leading ten covering about a quarter.

This clonotype originated in a man aged 35-49 years in good health. Sequences were obtained from blood. The chain employs TRBV11-1 and TRBJ2-5; 7 positions match TRBD2. The CDR3 nucleotides are TGTGCCAGCAGCTTAGGGGTCCGACTAGCTGAGTACCAAGAGACCCAGTACTTC. Amino acids: CASSLGVRLAEYQETQYF.